This T cell receptor (beta chain) was found in a study of neoadjuvant anti-PD-1 for oral cavity cancer. Study information: Patients without progression received a fourth nivolumab dose around day 43, then surgical resection on days 50-56.

Clones were read by immunoSEQ multiplex PCR, and TCRdb kept only the in-frame ones, dropping some. The sample consists of roughly 14,000 clones, roughly two thirds of them appearing once. Patients had HPV-negative, locally advanced oral cavity squamous cell carcinoma. Blood cells were analyzed directly, without culture or expansion. V was pared by 4 bases and J by 10 bases, with 19 bases between. This CDR3 region has 14 residues. Per germline, CDR1 MNHNY and CDR2 SVGAGI (reference sequence). The sequence was collected from a person between 40 and 85 years old with oral cavity squamous cell carcinoma. The input for sequencing was PBMCs, taken before nivolumab (anti-PD-1) treatment. The chain has TRBV6-6 and TRBJ1-1, with D maybe TRBD1 (5 bases). The CDR3 loop reads CASSSSSRHGGAFF. The CDR3 bases are TGTGCCAGCAGTTCCTCGAGCAGGCACGGGGGAGCTTTCTTT.